This is a list of T cell receptor beta chains from one sample in a study of CD8 T cells in Susac syndrome. TCRdb fed the immunoSEQ multiplex PCR reads into MiXCR, producing one record per CDR3 protein. The sample carries 200,000 to 250,000 distinct CDR3 sequences, 90% to 95% recorded once. Input material: CD8+ T cells from PBMCs. Receptors originate from a human donor with multiple sclerosis. The CDR3 runs from the conserved cysteine through the conserved F or W. Each record gives: V gene, clone size, CDR3 length, J gene, CDR3 protein. Size is stated for part of the rows, as once, few or many counts, or as a class when the clone is expanded.

TRBV12-3/TRBV12-4	few	13	TRBJ2-7	CASSLMGSYEQYF
TRBV6-6	-	13	TRBJ1-5	CASRTFRDQPQHF
TRBV12-3/TRBV12-4	few	12	TRBJ2-1	CASSFDVDEQFF
TRBV20-1	-	15	TRBJ1-3	CSARVQGKSGNTIYF
TRBV4-1	once	13	TRBJ2-1	CASSQVGTQEQFF
TRBV4-2	-	15	TRBJ2-2	CASSQGLVNTGELFF
TRBV7-3	-	16	TRBJ2-1	CASSFGRAGRFDEQFF
TRBV11-1	-	21	TRBJ2-4	CASSPGPMGGTSGMAKNIQYF
TRBV4-2	-	14	TRBJ2-7	CASSSVPGVYEQYF
TRBV27	-	13	TRBJ1-2	CASSDRAYYGYTF
TRBV5-1	-	17	TRBJ2-4	CASSNPGQGIAKNIQYF
TRBV6-2/TRBV6-3	-	14	TRBJ1-1	CASSFSLRDTEAFF
TRBV6-5	-	14	TRBJ2-7	CASSTRTDPYEQYF
TRBV2	-	13	TRBJ1-5	CASHGVDNQPQHF
TRBV4-1	-	18	TRBJ1-5	CASSQDPQGTAGNQPQHF
TRBV20-1	-	18	TRBJ1-1	CSAHTQLQGLGPHTEAFF
TRBV19	-	13	TRBJ2-7	CASSPGTAHEQYF
TRBV7-9	-	12	TRBJ1-1	CASSLAKGQAFF
TRBV27	-	14	TRBJ2-7	CATRYSGGGDEQYF